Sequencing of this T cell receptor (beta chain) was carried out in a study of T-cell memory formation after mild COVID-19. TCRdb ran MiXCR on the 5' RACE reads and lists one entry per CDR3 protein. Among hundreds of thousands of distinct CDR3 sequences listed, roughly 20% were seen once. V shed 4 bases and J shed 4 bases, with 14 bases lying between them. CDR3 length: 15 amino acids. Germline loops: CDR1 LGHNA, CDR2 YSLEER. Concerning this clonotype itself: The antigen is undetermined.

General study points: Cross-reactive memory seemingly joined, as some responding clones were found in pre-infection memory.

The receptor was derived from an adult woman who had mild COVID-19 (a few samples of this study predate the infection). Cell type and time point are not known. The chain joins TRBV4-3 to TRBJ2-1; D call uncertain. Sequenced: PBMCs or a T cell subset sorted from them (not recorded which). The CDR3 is CASSLDPSRYNEQFF. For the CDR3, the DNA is TGCGCCAGCAGCCTGGACCCTTCAAGGTACAATGAGCAGTTCTTC.